Presented here are 4 T cell receptor beta chains from one specimen sequenced in a study of blood T cells in healthy people across ages. For the second PCR, which ran for about 6 to 11 cycles, a sample-barcoded 5' primer and a J-beta primer mix were used. MiXCR was run by TCRdb on the 5' RACE reads, yielding one entry per CDR3 protein. This sample yields fewer than 1,000,000 distinct CDR3 sequences, of which about 45% are seen a single time; 18% belongs to the top ten. The specimen sequenced was blood. These TCRs come from a man older than 75 in good health.

This clonotype turned up a few times. The gene calls are TRBV6-2 or TRBV6-3 and TRBJ1-2, with 9 nucleotides matching TRBD1. The J segment lost 2 bases and the V segment lost 7 bases, leaving 5 bases of the junction unmatched. This CDR3 comprises 14 residues. Germline CDR1 and CDR2: MNHEY and SVGEGT. The CDR3 protein is CASTVDRGNYGYTF. The CDR3 DNA follows: TGTGCCAGCACCGTGGACAGGGGAAACTATGGCTACACCTTC.

In its sample, this clonotype was seen a few times. V is TRBV4-2 and J is TRBJ1-2; 7 bases agree with TRBD1. Germline CDR1 LGHNA, CDR2 YNFKEQ. The CDR3 sequence is 17 residues long. V trimming: 4 bases; J trimming: 5 bases; junction bases outside the gene matches: 16. The CDR3 DNA is TGTGCCAGCAGCCGGTCCCGGGTTAGGGACAGAGATTATGGCTACACCTTC. Protein sequence: CASSRSRVRDRDYGYTF.

This clonotype has a handful of counts. This rearrangement joins TRBV7-2 to TRBJ1-3; 8 positions match TRBD1. V lost 1 base, J lost 0 bases, and 11 bases stayed unmatched. The CDR3 runs 19 residues. The germline gives CDR1 SGHTA, CDR2 FQGNSA. Here the CDR3 reads CASSLVLGQVRSSGNTIYF. In DNA form, the CDR3 reads TGTGCCAGCAGCTTAGTTTTGGGACAGGTTCGGAGCTCTGGAAACACCATATATTTT.

The chain links TRBV6-2 or TRBV6-3 to TRBJ2-1; D possibly corresponds to TRBD1 (6 bases). Germline assignment: CDR1 MNHEY and CDR2 SVGEGT. V lost 7 bases, J lost 4 bases, and 11 bases lay in between. This CDR3 has 13 residues. The CDR3 bases are TGTGCCAGCATGGACAGCGAGTACAATGAGCAGTTCTTC. Its translation is CASMDSEYNEQFF.